The clone carrying this T cell receptor (beta chain) is deemed medium-sized. The antigen is not known. The CDR3 spans 15 residues. The V and J ends lost 1 base and 6 bases, in that order; junction bases with no gene match: 7. CDR1 is MGHRA, CDR2 YSYEKL, per germline. The sample is drawn from a study of breast tumors, draining lymph nodes, adjacent tissues. Study outcomes and limitations: Compared with lymph nodes, tumors were less diverse; compared with nontumor tissue, more. The lymph node origin of tumor T cells was framed as consistent with a hypothesis, not demonstrated. Compared with basal-like, luminal-like tumors shared significantly more repertoire with nontumor tissue.

A single record per CDR3 protein comes from TCRdb applying MiXCR to the multiplex PCR reads. Of roughly 14,000 distinct CDR3 sequences listed, more than 45% are singletons. This clonotype originated in a female donor with breast cancer. Some clones in this sample may be carry-over from other donors' samples. Sequencing input: tumor-adjacent breast tissue. The V and J genes are TRBV4-1 and TRBJ2-7, with 9 bases lining up with TRBD1. Here the CDR3 DNA reads TGCGCCAGCAGCCAAGGACAGGGGGAGAATACCGAGCAGTACTTC. It encodes CASSQGQGENTEQYF.